The table lists the clone carrying this TCR beta chain with a few counts. Its antigen is undetermined. CDR1 and CDR2 from the germline V gene are SQVTM and ANQGSEA. CDR3 length equals 13 residues. J lost 6 bases, V lost 6 bases, and 10 bases had no gene match. This entry comes from a study of shared clonotypes between healthy human individuals. Overall study findings and caveats: Clonotype sharing across several donors was observed for 5% to 6.5% of naive CD4 clonotypes. Against clonotypes common to all four donors, non-shared ones had lower generation probabilities.

Deep-level assay runs were performed. Assay used: immunoSEQ multiplex PCR; TCRdb lists only in-frame clones, some missing. This sample has about 1 million clones, with approximately 76% found just once. V gene TRBV29-1 combines with J gene TRBJ1-1, with 7 bases that match TRBD1. This clonotype originated in a man aged 18-30 years in good health. Sequencing was carried out using memory CD4+ T cells sorted from blood. Subset denoted: CD45RA-negative fraction. The chain's CDR3 is CSVLGTAEAEAFF. Here the CDR3 DNA reads TGCAGCGTGCTGGGGACAGCGGAGGCTGAAGCTTTCTTT.